This T cell receptor (beta chain) originates from a study of blood T cell repertoires in COVID-19. In this sample, this clone turned up once. Germline V gene sequence: CDR1 PRHDT, CDR2 FYEKMQ (reference sequence). The ends lost 5 bases at V and 4 bases at J; junction bases unmatched: 18. This CDR3 region has 19 residues. Sequencing used immunoSEQ multiplex PCR; TCRdb keeps in-frame clones, though not all of them. The data show tens of thousands of clones, approximately 86% seen once. The V and J genes are TRBV13 and TRBJ2-5; 11 bases agree with TRBD2. The clonotype comes from a man in his fifties with active COVID-19. The specimen sequenced was peripheral blood. In DNA, the CDR3 is TGTGCCAGCAGCCACCGGATAGCGGGGGGGCAGCGGTCAGGAGAGACCCAGTACTTC. This sequence encodes CASSHRIAGGQRSGETQYF.